This entry is about one TCR beta chain. Reanalyzing the 5' RACE reads, TCRdb keeps one entry per CDR3 protein, without DNA. The sample holds roughly 160,000 distinct CDR3 sequences. This entry belongs to a study of monozygotic twins with inflammatory bowel disease. This CDR3 is built from 13 residues. Per the germline V gene, CDR1 is SGHKS and CDR2 is YYEKEE (reference sequence). This chain joins TRBV5-5 and TRBJ2-1; with no DNA, the TCRdb D assignment of TRBD1 cannot be verified. The sequence was collected from a human donor with ulcerative colitis or Crohn's disease, or a healthy co-twin of an affected twin (not recorded which). Sequenced material: blood. The CDR3 protein is CASSLPGQNEQFF.